This T cell receptor beta chain was sequenced in a study of human T cells and chemical hapten exposure. The CDR3 runs 15 residues. Germline CDR1 and CDR2: MDHEN and SYDVKM. V shed 3 bases and J 0 bases; nucleotides not matched to a gene: 2. One entry per CDR3 protein results from TCRdb running MiXCR on the RACE reads. Here the sample spans 110,000 to 150,000 distinct CDR3 sequences, over 9.5% being singletons. Time point meaning: patch test 2, 6 weeks after DPC sensitization. The treatment here: therapeutic diphenylcyclopropenone sensitization with weekly scalp DPC. Ahead of applying each patch test, blood was sampled. This clonotype was seen more than once but under ten times.

V gene TRBV28 combines with J gene TRBJ2-1, with TRBD1 matching over 7 bases. The sequencing here drew on whole blood, taken in connection with sensitization to the hapten diphenylcyclopropenone (DPC). The source is a woman between 45 and 65 years old with alopecia areata. Some clones in this sample may be carry-over from other donors' samples. CDR3 sequence: CASSLSGGSYNEQFF. The CDR3 region has the DNA TGTGCCAGCAGTTTGTCAGGGGGCTCCTACAATGAGCAGTTCTTC.